Here is one TCR beta chain with its context. The data were taken from a study of T cell responses to AZD1222 COVID-19 vaccine. Sequenced by immunoSEQ multiplex PCR; TCRdb stores in-frame clones only, minus some. The data contain over 75,000 clones, roughly 88% of them singletons. Looked up from germline, CDR1 is MNHEY and CDR2 is SVGAGI. V trimming: 6 bases; J trimming: 11 bases; junction bases outside the gene matches: 11. The CDR3 length is 16 residues. The starting material was peripheral blood, obtained 28 days after the second AZD1222 dose. This receptor was taken from an adult who received the AZD1222 COVID-19 vaccine. The V call is TRBV6-5, the J call TRBJ1-6; TRBD1 agrees at 12 bases. CDR3 sequence reads: CASSYDRDRGRTPLHF. CDR3 nucleotide sequence: TGTGCCAGCAGCTACGACCGGGACAGGGGGCGGACACCCCTCCACTTT.